Presented here are 10 T cell receptor beta chains from one specimen sequenced in a study of beta chain features in type 1 diabetes. Expressed TCRB transcripts were sequenced, since all the RNA that had been isolated was reverse transcribed. Assay used: immunoSEQ multiplex PCR; TCRdb lists only in-frame clones, some missing. The sample consists of about 340,000 clones, around an eighth of them appearing once. Antigen specificity for these receptors is unknown. Findings of the study overall: Among all four CD4+ subsets, Type 1 diabetes patients had TCRB CDR3s that were moderately but significantly shorter.

The sequenced sample was naive CD4+ T cells from blood. These receptors were obtained from a woman aged 18-35 years with type 1 diabetes.

This clone was observed a few times. V and J are TRBV5-1 and TRBJ2-1; D perhaps matches TRBD2 (6 bases). The germline V gene has CDR1 SGHRS and CDR2 YFSETQ. V lost 0 bases and J 0 bases, leaving 10 bases between the germline ends. This CDR3 comprises 16 residues. This CDR3 reads CASSLGRGSSYNEQFF. The CDR3 DNA reads as TGCGCCAGCAGCTTGGGGCGGGGTAGCTCCTACAATGAGCAGTTCTTC.

The CDR3 region has the DNA TGTGCCAGCAGTGTTGCCGGGACATCCTACGAGCAGTACTTC. It yields the protein CASSVAGTSYEQYF. The chain uses TRBV27 and TRBJ2-7; D is possibly TRBD1 (6 bases). Germline-derived CDR1 and CDR2 are MNHEY and SMNVEV (reference sequence). The CDR3 runs 14 residues. Trimming cost V 5 bases and J 1 base, with 12 bases left between them.

V gene TRBV13 combines with J gene TRBJ2-1; D uncertain. V was pared by 4 bases and J by 9 bases, with 13 bases between. The CDR3 runs to 13 residues. Germline CDR1 and CDR2: PRHDT and FYEKMQ (reference sequence). The CDR3 coding sequence is TGTGCCAGCAGCTACCTAAGGAGTAGTGAGCAGTTCTTC. Protein sequence: CASSYLRSSEQFF.

The rearrangement uses TRBV27 and TRBJ1-4; the match to TRBD1 covers 9 bases. Germline loops: CDR1 MNHEY, CDR2 SMNVEV (reference sequence). The CDR3 has 16 amino acids. J lost 2 bases, V lost 5 bases, and 6 bases had no gene match. CDR3 in amino acids: CASSPGQGPTNEKLFF. CDR3 DNA: TGTGCCAGCAGTCCGGGACAGGGTCCGACTAATGAAAAACTGTTTTTT.

This clone was detected ten times or more. CDR3 coding DNA: TGCAGCGCTGGACTCTCCGTTGAGCAGTTCTTC. Encoded protein: CSAGLSVEQFF. The V call is TRBV29-1, the J call TRBJ2-1; weak D call: TRBD2 (5 bases). Trimming pared 7 bases from V and 9 bases from J, leaving 13 bases between. The CDR3 sequence is 11 residues long. CDR1 is SQVTM and CDR2 is ANQGSEA in the germline V gene.

This clone was seen a handful of times. The chain links TRBV5-1 to TRBJ2-7; TRBD1 matches 12 bases. V lost 4 bases and J lost 6; bases outside the gene matches: 11. The CDR3 contains 16 residues. CDR1 is SGHRS and CDR2 is YFSETQ in the germline V gene. This CDR3 is CASSDAGGQGASEQYF. In nucleotides, the CDR3 is TGCGCCAGCAGCGATGCCGGGGGACAGGGGGCCTCCGAGCAGTACTTC.

CDR3 region: CASSPGAEGNQPQHF. CDR3 bases: TGTGCCAGCTCACCAGGGGCGGAAGGCAATCAGCCCCAGCATTTT. This sequence joins TRBV18 and TRBJ1-5; D might be TRBD1 (5 bases). Trimming removed 2 bases from V and 2 bases from J, with 10 bases in between. The CDR3 length is 15 residues. CDR1 and CDR2 from the germline V gene are KGHSH and LQKENI.

This clone was counted between two and nine times. This chain connects TRBV6-6 to TRBJ2-6; D gene unclear. The germline CDR1 and CDR2 sequences are MNHNY and SVGAGI (reference sequence). Between the trimmed V and J ends, which lost 6 bases and 0 bases, there was a span of 9 bases. This CDR3 has 15 amino acids. The CDR3 region is CASSVDFSGANVLTF. CDR3 sequence (DNA): TGTGCCAGCAGCGTCGACTTCTCTGGGGCCAACGTCCTGACTTTC.

The J gene is TRBJ2-7, the V gene TRBV6-5, with TRBD2 identical over 7 bases. The CDR3 has 14 amino acids. V lost 0 bases and J lost 7; bases outside the gene matches: 6. Germline V gene sequence: CDR1 MNHEY, CDR2 SVGAGI. CDR3 loop: CASSYSGVGGEQYF. CDR3 DNA: TGTGCCAGCAGTTACTCAGGGGTGGGGGGGGAGCAGTACTTC.

In its sample, this clone was seen a few times. This chain connects TRBV28 to TRBJ2-3; maybe TRBD1 (5 bases). CDR1 and CDR2 (germline): MDHEN, SYDVKM. V lost 7 bases and J lost 3, with 20 bases in between. This CDR3 is built from 16 residues. CDR3 residues: CASTSQGVFGTDTQYF. CDR3 bases: TGTGCCAGCACCTCTCAGGGTGTTTTTGGTACAGATACGCAGTATTTT.